A selection of T cell receptor beta chains follows, all from one sample in a study of Japanese encephalitis immunity and Zika vaccine responses. TCRdb recomputed calls from the 5' RACE reads with MiXCR, one row per CDR3 protein. The sample holds over a thousand distinct CDR3 sequences, 2.5% to 4% seen once. Source: antigen-activated CD4+ T cells from blood, cultured, taken during a Zika inactivated vaccine study. The receptors stem from an adult man who received an inactivated Zika virus vaccine. CDR3s leave out the opening cysteine and the closing phenylalanine or tryptophan. The order of the fields is J gene, V gene, CDR3 protein.

J gene: TRBJ1-4
V gene: TRBV30
CDR3 protein: ACLQLATNEKLF

J gene: TRBJ1-5
V gene: TRBV12-5
CDR3 protein: ASGFDRGNQPQH

J gene: TRBJ2-4
V gene: TRBV7-2
CDR3 protein: ASSLVGGFGKNIQY

J gene: TRBJ2-7
V gene: TRBV29-1
CDR3 protein: SVTTGFEQY

J gene: TRBJ2-7
V gene: TRBV28
CDR3 protein: ASSSPGQSYEQY

J gene: TRBJ1-2
V gene: TRBV5-4
CDR3 protein: ASSLDTVTGDYGYT

J gene: TRBJ2-3
V gene: TRBV3-1
CDR3 protein: ASSQGLAGGTDTQY

J gene: TRBJ1-1
V gene: TRBV10-2
CDR3 protein: ASSGAGEAF

J gene: TRBJ2-3
V gene: TRBV20-1
CDR3 protein: SAPSVYSADTQY

J gene: TRBJ1-2
V gene: TRBV12-3/TRBV12-4
CDR3 protein: ASSFGSWDSTRF

J gene: TRBJ2-5
V gene: TRBV7-7
CDR3 protein: ASSFDREETQY

J gene: TRBJ2-5
V gene: TRBV5-6
CDR3 protein: ASSSPSQGAQETQY

J gene: TRBJ2-3
V gene: TRBV4-1
CDR3 protein: ASSSARGAPLSTDTQY

J gene: TRBJ2-3
V gene: TRBV3-1
CDR3 protein: ASSQRLAGVDTQY

J gene: TRBJ2-7
V gene: TRBV7-8
CDR3 protein: ASSLGTGTRGEQY

J gene: TRBJ1-1
V gene: TRBV30
CDR3 protein: AWSVEGPTGGTEAF

J gene: TRBJ2-2
V gene: TRBV11-2
CDR3 protein: ASSLDVQGINTGELF

J gene: TRBJ2-2
V gene: TRBV15
CDR3 protein: ATTGGVTGELF

J gene: TRBJ2-1
V gene: TRBV5-1
CDR3 protein: ASSLDFNEQF

J gene: TRBJ2-6
V gene: TRBV4-1
CDR3 protein: ASSQEGRAGANVLT

J gene: TRBJ2-7
V gene: TRBV3-1
CDR3 protein: ASSQVIGGSYEQY

J gene: TRBJ1-2
V gene: TRBV19
CDR3 protein: ASTPTGTYGYT

J gene: TRBJ2-6
V gene: TRBV6-2/TRBV6-3
CDR3 protein: ASARDTSSGANVLT

J gene: TRBJ2-5
V gene: TRBV20-1
CDR3 protein: SARQTSGIFETQY

J gene: TRBJ1-1
V gene: TRBV4-2
CDR3 protein: ASSREGAEAF

J gene: TRBJ2-1
V gene: TRBV5-1
CDR3 protein: ASSYNEQF

J gene: TRBJ1-1
V gene: TRBV6-5
CDR3 protein: ASSQQGRDTEAF

J gene: TRBJ2-1
V gene: TRBV12-3/TRBV12-4
CDR3 protein: ASSSVTGGPYNEQF

J gene: TRBJ1-3
V gene: TRBV6-1
CDR3 protein: ASEGPGSGNTIY

J gene: TRBJ2-5
V gene: TRBV4-3
CDR3 protein: ASSHVGEETQY

J gene: TRBJ2-1
V gene: TRBV30
CDR3 protein: AWSVKRASSYNEQF

J gene: TRBJ1-1
V gene: TRBV12-3/TRBV12-4
CDR3 protein: ASSFSTEAF

J gene: TRBJ1-2
V gene: TRBV20-1
CDR3 protein: SARAVGRDDGYT

J gene: TRBJ2-3
V gene: TRBV5-4
CDR3 protein: ASSSRGAGTDTQY

J gene: TRBJ1-4
V gene: TRBV6-2/TRBV6-3
CDR3 protein: ASSGGGPGEKLF

J gene: TRBJ2-2
V gene: TRBV4-1
CDR3 protein: ASSQDVSAVGATGELF

J gene: TRBJ1-5
V gene: TRBV2
CDR3 protein: ASSPGPEGQPQH

J gene: TRBJ1-6
V gene: TRBV19
CDR3 protein: ASSPGGSYNSPLH

J gene: TRBJ1-2
V gene: TRBV27
CDR3 protein: ASSSTGVYGYT

J gene: TRBJ1-4
V gene: TRBV5-4
CDR3 protein: ASSLGGSTNEKLF

J gene: TRBJ2-5
V gene: TRBV6-6
CDR3 protein: ASSLGVGGETQY

J gene: TRBJ1-1
V gene: TRBV29-1
CDR3 protein: SVGTGVDTEAF

J gene: TRBJ2-2
V gene: TRBV5-4
CDR3 protein: VSGSGGAITSNTGELF

J gene: TRBJ2-5
V gene: TRBV6-2/TRBV6-3
CDR3 protein: ASSYPRAGSETQY

J gene: TRBJ1-1
V gene: TRBV20-1
CDR3 protein: SAPLIGNTEAF

J gene: TRBJ1-5
V gene: TRBV29-1
CDR3 protein: SVEAVGQPQH

J gene: TRBJ1-6
V gene: TRBV6-5
CDR3 protein: ASRQDSPTNNSPLH

J gene: TRBJ2-6
V gene: TRBV6-6
CDR3 protein: ASSNDQGAGANVLT

J gene: TRBJ1-2
V gene: TRBV5-1
CDR3 protein: ASSLGDGGSNYGYT